This T cell receptor beta chain was recorded in a study of cytomegalovirus exposure and HLA in healthy donors (TCRdb year 2017). At the level of the whole study: The 666 repertoires of the first cohort and the 95 to 150 validation repertoires were produced on the same platform, according to a later analysis. High-throughput TCR immunosequencing, statistical association of individual TCRs with disease status, and machine learning were combined to predict cytomegalovirus infection status. In addition to the first cohort of roughly 670 subjects, a separate validation cohort of approximately 110 different subjects was used. The study was designed to test whether signatures of past pathogen exposure could be identified by cataloging public T cell receptors. Study-wide findings and limitations: A few of the identified cytomegalovirus-associated TCR beta chains were confirmed in vitro to be specific for cytomegalovirus antigens. Cytomegalovirus status was reported to be diagnosed by the classifier with high specificity and sensitivity in both the original and validation cohorts. In the study, some 160 TCR beta chains were listed as associated with cytomegalovirus. It was suggested by the authors that the approach could potentially be generalized to other disease states and immunological phenotypes. Most TCR sequences were observed very rarely across donors, whereas some public TCRs were present in many individuals. Of the cluster scores, around 95% were above 0 in a later analysis, which found that TCRs clustered in the first cohort also tended to co-occur in the approximately 120 validation repertoires. A later analysis had no HLA typing for the validation cohort, so co-occurrence there was scored across all 130 or so repertoires.

For this clone: Which antigen it targets is not known. No quality values exist for individual bases; no much larger clone is one base distant.

The library was prepared using the immunoSEQ multiplex PCR assay. Processing in the source paper ran as follows. A statistical classification framework was developed to diagnose cytomegalovirus status using the catalog of TCR beta chain sequences. TCRdb re-hosts the immuneACCESS table, in-frame sequences only. Its copies lack some clones; in the studies checked, an unresolved V gene accounts for under half of them, and the cause for the rest is not known. V and J calls and clone size are copied from that table; D and trimming were computed from the DNA. A total of some 260,000 clones appear in this sample, 90% of them only once. In total, the top ten clones hold approximately 3% of the sample. The donors were included in the validation cohort of some 120 subjects, a group kept apart from the roughly 690-subject first cohort. From its cysteine to its phenylalanine, the CDR3 spans 17 amino acids. The only DNA kept is the CDR3, 51 bases in frame from the first base. From the germline V gene (reference sequence), CDR1 is LNHDA and CDR2 is SQIVND. The germline V end is reduced by 3 bases and the J end by 9 bases; junction bases left unmatched: 15.

Sequencing input: PBMCs. The sequence was obtained from a woman in her thirties in good health and CMV-seronegative. The sequence joins TRBV19 to TRBJ2-1; a stretch of 9 junction bases matches TRBD1. The nucleotide sequence reads as follows: TGTGCCAGTAGTATCCTCGACAGGGGGGCTAGCGGAACTGAGCAGTTCTTC. Translation gives CASSILDRGASGTEQFF.